The rows below give T cell receptor beta chains drawn from one sample of a study of blood T cell repertoires in COVID-19. Libraries were prepared by immunoSEQ multiplex PCR; TCRdb keeps only in-frame clonotypes and omits some of them. Here the sample spans about 76,000 clones, around 83% being singletons. The sample consisted of peripheral blood. These receptors were taken from a human donor in a cohort sampled during active COVID-19. Each CDR3 is given with its conserved first and last residue. The order of the fields is CDR3 protein, CDR3 DNA, clone size, V gene, J gene, D gene. D genes are given only for firm matches. For some rows the clone size is stated as once, few or many, or as a class when expanded; others skip it.

CASSFQGYSPLHF	TGTGCCAGCAGCTTTCAGGGTTATTCACCCCTCCACTTT	-	TRBV11-2	TRBJ1-6	-
CASSRDSSYNSPLHF	TGTGCCAGCAGCCGGGACAGCTCCTATAATTCACCCCTCCACTTT	-	TRBV7-6	TRBJ1-6	TRBD1
CASSSRTVANYGYTF	TGTGCCAGCAGCTCCAGGACAGTCGCTAACTATGGCTACACCTTC	-	TRBV7-9	TRBJ1-2	-
CASSPDEQAAVYGYTF	TGTGCCAGCAGCCCCGACGAACAGGCAGCAGTCTATGGCTACACCTTC	-	TRBV4-2	TRBJ1-2	-
CASSPGEKLFF	TGTGCCAGCAGCCCGGGTGAAAAACTGTTTTTT	-	TRBV6-5	TRBJ1-4	-
CAWSAYYRETEAFF	TGTGCCTGGAGTGCCTACTACAGGGAAACTGAAGCTTTCTTT	-	TRBV30	TRBJ1-1	-
CSWTGSYNEQFF	TGCAGTTGGACAGGGTCCTACAATGAGCAGTTCTTC	-	TRBV29-1	TRBJ2-1	TRBD1
CASSLGQGSSYEQYF	TGCGCCAGCAGCTTGGGACAGGGGAGCTCATACGAGCAGTACTTC	-	TRBV5-1	TRBJ2-7	TRBD1
CASSQDGTGGQTQYF	TGCGCCAGCAGCCAAGACGGAACAGGGGGACAGACCCAGTACTTC	-	TRBV4-1	TRBJ2-5	TRBD1
CASSMDRDRDSPLHF	TGTGCCAGTAGTATGGACCGGGACAGGGATTCACCCCTCCACTTT	-	TRBV19	TRBJ1-6	TRBD1
CASSRTSASETQYF	TGTGCCAGCAGCCGTACTAGCGCATCCGAGACCCAGTACTTC	-	TRBV11-3	TRBJ2-5	TRBD2
CASSPQGRGMVNTEAFF	TGTGCCAGCTCACCACAAGGGAGAGGGATGGTGAACACTGAAGCTTTCTTT	-	TRBV18	TRBJ1-1	-
CASSPMTGEYGYTF	TGCGCCAGCAGCCCTATGACAGGGGAGTATGGCTACACCTTC	-	TRBV4-1	TRBJ1-2	TRBD1
CASSLRAADNTDTQYF	TGCGCCAGCAGCTTGAGGGCCGCGGACAACACAGATACGCAGTATTTT	-	TRBV5-1	TRBJ2-3	-
CASSLPGLAGNTGELFF	TGTGCCAGCAGCTTACCGGGACTAGCGGGGAACACCGGGGAGCTGTTTTTT	-	TRBV5-4	TRBJ2-2	TRBD2
CASSTTPLGDNSPLHF	TGCGCCAGCAGCACGACTCCTCTCGGGGATAATTCACCCCTCCACTTT	few	TRBV5-1	TRBJ1-6	-
CASSKGREAGGQETQYF	TGTGCCAGCAGCAAAGGGAGGGAAGCGGGGGGACAAGAGACCCAGTACTTC	-	TRBV21-1	TRBJ2-5	-
CASSYEGGNEQFF	TGTGCCAGCAGTTACGAGGGCGGGAATGAGCAGTTCTTC	-	TRBV6-6	TRBJ2-1	-
CASSEGQGWFEKLFF	TGTGCCAGCAGCGAGGGTCAAGGGTGGTTTGAAAAACTGTTTTTT	-	TRBV7-9	TRBJ1-4	-
CSASGQVNEKLFF	TGCAGTGCTAGTGGACAGGTTAATGAAAAACTGTTTTTT	-	TRBV20-1	TRBJ1-4	TRBD1
CASSLEARGKGHEQYF	TGTGCCAGCAGCTTAGAAGCAAGGGGAAAGGGCCACGAGCAGTACTTC	-	TRBV13	TRBJ2-7	-
CSASERGGSDTQYF	TGCAGTGCTAGTGAGCGGGGGGGCTCAGATACGCAGTATTTT	-	TRBV20-1	TRBJ2-3	TRBD2
CASSQGTSAQKQFF	TGTGCCAGCAGCCAAGGGACTAGCGCCCAGAAGCAGTTCTTC	-	TRBV3-1/TRBV3-2	TRBJ2-1	TRBD2
CASGRQGSSTEAFF	TGTGCCAGCGGCCGACAGGGGAGTAGCACTGAAGCTTTCTTT	few	TRBV2	TRBJ1-1	TRBD1
CASSPGLAGTGELFF	TGCGCCAGCAGCCCCGGACTAGCGGGGACCGGGGAGCTGTTTTTT	-	TRBV5-1	TRBJ2-2	TRBD2
CAISESAEGNTEAFF	TGTGCCATCAGTGAGTCCGCGGAAGGGAACACTGAAGCTTTCTTT	-	TRBV10-3	TRBJ1-1	-
CASSYDRAYEQYF	TGTGCCAGCAGTTACGACAGGGCCTACGAGCAGTACTTC	few	TRBV6-5	TRBJ2-7	TRBD1
CASSSSRTNEKLFF	TGTGCCAGCAGCAGCTCTCGAACTAATGAAAAACTGTTTTTT	-	TRBV5-6	TRBJ1-4	-
CASSQVQGKRSESYNEQFF	TGTGCCAGCAGCCAAGTCCAGGGGAAACGGAGCGAGTCCTACAATGAGCAGTTCTTC	once	TRBV4-2	TRBJ2-1	-
CASSRSGYTEAFF	TGTGCCAGCAGTAGGTCAGGGTACACTGAAGCTTTCTTT	-	TRBV27	TRBJ1-1	-
CASSRGGYEQYF	TGTGCCTCCTCGAGGGGGGGGTACGAGCAGTACTTC	-	TRBV27	TRBJ2-7	-
CASSGGPNTGELFF	TGTGCCAGCAGCGGGGGCCCTAACACCGGGGAGCTGTTTTTT	-	TRBV9	TRBJ2-2	-
CASGDSDGYTF	TGCGCCAGCGGGGACAGCGATGGCTACACCTTC	-	TRBV10-2	TRBJ1-2	TRBD1
CASIIQGAGTEAFF	TGTGCCAGCATCATACAGGGGGCCGGCACTGAAGCTTTCTTT	-	TRBV2	TRBJ1-1	TRBD1
CATRGTGAGNTIYF	TGTGCCACCAGAGGGACAGGGGCTGGAAACACCATATATTTT	-	TRBV15	TRBJ1-3	TRBD1
CASSLAGMNTEAFF	TGCGCCAGCAGCTTGGCAGGGATGAACACTGAAGCTTTCTTT	-	TRBV5-1	TRBJ1-1	-
CASSAGTSGYNEQFF	TGTGCCAGCAGCGCCGGGACTAGCGGGTACAATGAGCAGTTCTTC	few	TRBV9	TRBJ2-1	TRBD2